The rows below give T cell receptor beta chains drawn from one sample of a study of blood T cell repertoires in COVID-19. Measured with immunoSEQ multiplex PCR; TCRdb has only the in-frame clones, and not every one. This sample has some 250,000 clones, with under 90% found just once. Sample: PBMCs or T cells enriched from blood (not recorded which). These receptor sequences come from a woman between 25 and 40 years old with acute COVID-19. Both conserved end residues are trimmed from each CDR3. Each record gives: clone size, V gene, J gene, CDR3 protein. Clone sizes are given selectively: once, few, many, or a class where the clone is expanded.

-	TRBV24-1	TRBJ2-1	ATSSYRGAMYNEQF
-	TRBV7-2	TRBJ1-1	ASSVSEGTEAF
-	TRBV5-1	TRBJ2-3	ASSLLLAGGKY
-	TRBV5-4	TRBJ1-4	ASSPLIGSGNEKLF
once	TRBV4-3	TRBJ2-7	ASSQNPPGGVYEQY
-	TRBV30	TRBJ1-1	AWSVKGQRLNTEAF
few	TRBV7-8	TRBJ1-2	ASSFQAFLNYGYT
-	TRBV30	TRBJ1-1	AWRSNTEAF
-	TRBV15	TRBJ2-1	ATSRDSGGNEQF
-	TRBV2	TRBJ1-5	ASRTENNQPQH
-	TRBV4-1	TRBJ1-2	ASSQERGGYT
-	TRBV7-6	TRBJ2-2	ASSLQGSNPGELF
-	TRBV5-1	TRBJ1-1	ASSLDEGGATEAF
-	TRBV7-3	TRBJ2-5	ASSTRAREETQY
-	TRBV12-3/TRBV12-4	TRBJ1-2	ASSRGTGA
-	TRBV7-8	TRBJ1-5	ASSLVYQGSNQPQH
-	TRBV19	TRBJ1-6	ASSPPWTGENSPLH
-	TRBV3-1/TRBV3-2	TRBJ1-1	ASSLIDRGNTEAF
-	TRBV6-1	TRBJ2-7	ASSEVGGRYEQY
-	TRBV11-2	TRBJ2-3	ASSPWGAGGTDTQY
-	TRBV27	TRBJ1-5	ASSLIGADEPQH
-	TRBV5-8	TRBJ2-5	ASSFPGVEETQY
-	TRBV27	TRBJ1-6	ASSFYVETGLGSPLH
few	TRBV9	TRBJ2-7	ASSVEGRGGLHEQY
-	TRBV5-1	TRBJ2-1	ASSTGQGGGQQF
-	TRBV3-1/TRBV3-2	TRBJ1-5	ASSRQGAVQPQH
-	TRBV14	TRBJ2-3	ASSQDGAGRFTDTQY
-	TRBV4-3	TRBJ2-3	ASSQDVSRSFGVDTQY
few	TRBV6-2/TRBV6-3	TRBJ2-7	ASSYTHNQGFEQY
-	TRBV6-5	TRBJ1-1	ASRREINTEAF
-	TRBV24-1	TRBJ1-2	ATSDTTGQGADMYGYT
-	TRBV30	TRBJ1-1	AWSKGRTGTGAREAF
once	TRBV18	TRBJ1-5	ASSGAAGNSNQPQH
-	TRBV28	TRBJ1-2	ASSLRTAPHPYGYT
-	TRBV4-2	TRBJ2-7	ASSQDRQSHEQY
-	TRBV7-9	TRBJ2-7	ASSYPGTGSYEQY
-	TRBV5-1	TRBJ2-7	ASSLGDTVSYEQY
-	TRBV9	TRBJ2-2	ASSVVGGTGELF
-	TRBV29-1	TRBJ2-2	SATSYDRGPYTGELF
-	TRBV10-2	TRBJ1-2	ASSETASNYGYT
-	TRBV4-3	TRBJ2-3	ASGSQGGDTQY
-	TRBV30	TRBJ1-1	AWSARTVNTEAF
-	TRBV7-9	TRBJ1-3	ASREVSGNTIY
-	TRBV10-3	TRBJ1-1	AISELQKSEAF
-	TRBV11-2	TRBJ1-1	ASSRGTGIVGAF
-	TRBV7-9	TRBJ1-1	ASSSDRGAEAF
-	TRBV2	TRBJ1-3	ASSPGQGQEGNTIY
-	TRBV6-6	TRBJ1-2	ASRHIQSPYGYT
-	TRBV7-9	TRBJ1-5	ASSLQGANQPQH
-	TRBV9	TRBJ2-1	ASSVGGGGARVVEQF
-	TRBV27	TRBJ2-3	ASSYSGYTDTQY
-	TRBV15	TRBJ2-3	ATSNGGETDTQY
-	TRBV10-2	TRBJ1-2	ASSGGRDYGYT
-	TRBV27	TRBJ1-5	ASRPTGLSNQPQH
-	TRBV3-1/TRBV3-2	TRBJ1-5	ASSQDRGKNLNQPQH
-	TRBV18	TRBJ2-1	ASSLERGGDYNEQF
-	TRBV7-9	TRBJ2-2	ASRDKGASNTGELF